The next 20 T cell receptor beta chains were all read from a single sample in a study of CD8+CD57+ T cells in acquired aplastic anemia. Sequenced patients had shown CD8+CD57+ cell expansion by flow cytometry. Profiling that covered TCR beta VDJ and CDR3 relied on genomic DNA as its template. In TCRdb, the reads were re-called with MiXCR into one record per CDR3 protein. The table has approximately 180,000 distinct CDR3 sequences, less than 60% seen once. Sequencing input: sorted CD4+, CD8+, or CD8+CD57+ T cells (not recorded which) from PBMCs. The source of these receptors is a human donor with aplastic anemia.

The rearrangement links TRBV25-1 to TRBJ2-2, with D unresolved. The germline V and J ends were trimmed by 1 base and 6 bases, with 9 bases remaining between them. The CDR3 runs to 14 residues. In germline, CDR1 is MGHDK, CDR2 SYGVNS. The CDR3 DNA is TGTGCCAGCAGTGAATTGACCTACCCCGGGGAGCTGTTTTTT. This sequence encodes CASSELTYPGELFF. The whole variable domain, filled in from reference TRBV25-1 and TRBJ2-2, reads EADIYQTPRYLVIGTGKKITLECSQTMGHDKMYWYQQDPGMELHLIHYSYGVNSTEKGDLSSESTVSRIRTEHFPLTLESARPSHTSQYLCASSELTYPGELFFGEGSRLTVL.

A few counts support this clonotype. A much more abundant neighbour one base away suggests this may be a read error. The chain employs TRBV6-1 and TRBJ2-7; D ambiguous. Looked up from germline, CDR1 is MNHNS and CDR2 is SASEGT. This CDR3 comprises 12 residues. CDR3 in DNA: TGTGTCAGCACCCCGTCCTCCTACGAGCAGTACTTC. Translated: CVSTPSSYEQYF.

In its sample, this clonotype was seen many times. The V gene is TRBV25-1, the J gene TRBJ2-7; TRBD2 matches at 7 bases. The CDR3 consists of 16 residues. J was trimmed by 0 bases and V by 0 bases; bases with no gene match: 5. The germline V gene has CDR1 MGHDK and CDR2 SYGVNS. The DNA for the CDR3 is TGTGCCAGCAGTGAATATTGGGGGGGGAGCTCCTACGAGCAGTACTTC. Its translation: CASSEYWGGSSYEQYF.

The chain couples TRBV19 to TRBJ2-5; D uncertain. The CDR3 contains 15 residues. Germline values: CDR1 LNHDA, CDR2 SQIVND (reference sequence). Trimming removed 9 bases from V and 0 bases from J, with 17 bases in between. The CDR3 protein is CASLSSPSYQETQYF. CDR3 sequence (DNA): TGTGCCAGCCTTAGCTCACCTTCGTACCAAGAGACCCAGTACTTC.

This clonotype was counted a few times. This chain joins TRBV29-1 and TRBJ2-7; possibly TRBD1 for D (5 bases). V was shortened by 6 bases and J by 3 bases, with 12 bases between the two germline ends. From germline, CDR1 is SQVTM and CDR2 ANQGSEA. This CDR3 comprises 12 residues. CDR3 protein: CSVLTGFYEQYF. CDR3 bases: TGCAGCGTCCTTACAGGCTTCTACGAGCAGTACTTC.

This clonotype has a single count. A read error may account for a junction end that differs from germline. The chain carries TRBV7-2 and TRBJ2-5; 7 bases agree with TRBD2. The length of the CDR3 is 14 residues. Per germline, CDR1 SGHTA and CDR2 FQGNSA. In nucleotides, the CDR3 is TGTGTCAGCAGCTTAGACGGGGGGACTGAGACCCAGTACTTC. Amino acids: CVSSLDGGTETQYF.

The chain couples TRBV24-1 to TRBJ2-1; 11 bases are a match to TRBD2. From germline, CDR1 is KGHDR and CDR2 SFDVKD. CDR3 length: 14 residues. V shed 11 bases and J 7 bases; nucleotides not matched to a gene: 9. This CDR3 reads CASSMTSGKNEQFF. The CDR3 DNA reads as TGTGCCAGCTCAATGACTAGCGGGAAAAATGAGCAGTTCTTC.

Many counts were recorded for this clonotype. V usage is TRBV9 and J usage is TRBJ2-1; the D gene is possibly TRBD2 (5 bases). Trimming took off 0 bases at V and 2 bases at J, with 6 bases between the two ends. The germline CDR1 and CDR2 sequences are SGDLS and YYNGEE. The CDR3 runs 14 residues. The CDR3 DNA reads TGTGCCAGCAGCGTAGCGGGGACCTACAATGAGCAGTTCTTC. This encodes CASSVAGTYNEQFF.

The gene calls are TRBV24-1 and TRBJ2-3; a possible D gene is TRBD2 (5 bases). V was shortened by 3 bases and J by 7 bases, with 16 bases between the two germline ends. From germline, CDR1 is KGHDR and CDR2 SFDVKD. The CDR3 consists of 15 residues. CDR3 coding DNA: TGTGCCACCAGTGATAGTAGCGTGGCCTCTTATACGCAGTATTTT. It codes for CATSDSSVASYTQYF.

This clonotype occurred a few times. The chain recombines TRBV29-1 with TRBJ1-1; 7 nucleotides line up with TRBD1. CDR1 and CDR2 (germline): SQVTM, ANQGSEA. This CDR3 has 12 residues. Losses at the gene ends were 4 bases for V and 3 bases for J; bases not matched to a gene: 2. CDR3 bases: TGCAGCGTTGCAGGGGGGGACACTGAAGCTTTCTTT. Protein sequence: CSVAGGDTEAFF.

The sample holds many counts of this clonotype. The chain couples TRBV24-1 to TRBJ2-7; TRBD1 agrees at 11 bases. This CDR3 comprises 15 residues. Germline V lookup: CDR1 KGHDR, CDR2 SFDVKD. Trimming took 4 bases from V and 2 from J; bases not matched to a gene: 3. The CDR3 nucleotides read TGTGCCACCAGTGACGCGGGACAGGGGGCCTACGAGCAGTACTTC. Its translation: CATSDAGQGAYEQYF.

The sample holds a few counts of this clonotype. The V gene is TRBV20-1, the J gene TRBJ2-5; D gene ambiguous. Trimming stripped 6 bases from V and 5 bases from J, with 16 bases between. The CDR3 is made up of 13 amino acids. Germline V CDR1 and CDR2: DFQATT, SNEGSKA (reference sequence). CDR3 amino acids: CSAHKPGVETQYF. For the CDR3, the DNA is TGCAGTGCCCACAAACCCGGAGTGGAGACCCAGTACTTC.

The chain is built from TRBV20-1 and TRBJ1-1; D is uncertain. The V end lost 5 bases, the J end lost 1 base, and 23 bases lay between the germline ends. The CDR3 loop spans 17 amino acids. The germline V gene encodes CDR1 DFQATT and CDR2 SNEGSKA (reference sequence). CDR3 loop: CSAAGWVRVGTNTEAFF. DNA of the CDR3: TGCAGTGCTGCCGGATGGGTAAGAGTGGGAACGAACACTGAAGCTTTCTTT.

The rearrangement uses TRBV7-6 and TRBJ2-3; D uncertain. This CDR3 is built from 13 residues. Germline V gene sequence: CDR1 SGHVS, CDR2 FNYEAQ. V dropped 0 bases and J dropped 4 bases, with 5 bases sitting between them. CDR3 residues: CASSLAIPDTQYF. CDR3 in DNA: TGTGCCAGCAGCTTAGCGATTCCAGATACGCAGTATTTT.

This clonotype showed up many times. CDR3 nucleotide sequence: TGTGCCAGCAGCCGACAGGTTCAGACTGAAGCTTTCTTT. It encodes CASSRQVQTEAFF. The genes are TRBV7-2 and TRBJ1-1; possibly TRBD1 for D (6 bases). The length of the CDR3 is 13 residues. V lost 5 bases, J lost 5 bases, and 12 bases lay in between. CDR1 and CDR2 (germline): SGHTA, FQGNSA.

This clonotype appeared once. The rearrangement joins TRBV25-1 to TRBJ2-5, with D unclear. This CDR3 has 14 amino acids. V lost 6 bases and J lost 2, with 13 bases in between. The germline V gene encodes CDR1 MGHDK and CDR2 SYGVNS. As DNA, the CDR3 is TGTGCCAGCAGCCTCCTCAGCACACAAGAGACCCAGTACTTC. Its protein product is CASSLLSTQETQYF.

This clonotype turned up a few times. In DNA form, the CDR3 reads TGCAGCGTTGAAGGGAGGCTCACAGATACGCAGTATTTT. It is translated as CSVEGRLTDTQYF. This rearrangement joins TRBV29-1 to TRBJ2-3; a possible D gene is TRBD2 (5 bases). The CDR3 covers 13 residues. Germline loops: CDR1 SQVTM, CDR2 ANQGSEA. V gave up 1 base and J gave up 2 bases, with 7 bases separating them.

This clonotype was seen repeatedly, ten times or more. The gene calls are TRBV24-1 and TRBJ2-3, with TRBD2 matching 10 bases. From germline, CDR1 is KGHDR and CDR2 SFDVKD. CDR3 length: 15 residues. Germline trimming cut 4 bases from V and 5 bases from J; bases unmatched to any gene: 5. This CDR3 reads CATSDPGTSVDTQYF. In DNA, the CDR3 is TGTGCCACCAGTGACCCCGGGACTAGCGTAGATACGCAGTATTTT.

As regards this clonotype: This could be a read error, since a much larger clone is one nucleotide away. The chain is built from TRBV5-1 and TRBJ1-4; D not certain. V lost 4 bases and J lost 5, with 12 bases in between. CDR1 and CDR2 from the germline V gene are SGHRS and YFSETQ. There are 14 residues in the CDR3. DNA of the CDR3: TGCGCCAGCAGCAGCCGGGTCAGCAATGAAAAACTGTTTTTT. Translated: CASSSRVSNEKLFF.

This clonotype was picked up many times. This sequence joins TRBV7-8 and TRBJ2-2; D might be TRBD2 (5 bases). The CDR3 consists of 15 residues. Trimming took 5 bases from V and 3 from J, leaving 13 bases between them. Germline V gene lookup returns CDR1 SGHVS and CDR2 FQNEAQ. The CDR3 nucleotides are TGTGCCAGCAGCGCAGAGGGCCGGTACACCGGGGAGCTGTTTTTT. This encodes CASSAEGRYTGELFF.